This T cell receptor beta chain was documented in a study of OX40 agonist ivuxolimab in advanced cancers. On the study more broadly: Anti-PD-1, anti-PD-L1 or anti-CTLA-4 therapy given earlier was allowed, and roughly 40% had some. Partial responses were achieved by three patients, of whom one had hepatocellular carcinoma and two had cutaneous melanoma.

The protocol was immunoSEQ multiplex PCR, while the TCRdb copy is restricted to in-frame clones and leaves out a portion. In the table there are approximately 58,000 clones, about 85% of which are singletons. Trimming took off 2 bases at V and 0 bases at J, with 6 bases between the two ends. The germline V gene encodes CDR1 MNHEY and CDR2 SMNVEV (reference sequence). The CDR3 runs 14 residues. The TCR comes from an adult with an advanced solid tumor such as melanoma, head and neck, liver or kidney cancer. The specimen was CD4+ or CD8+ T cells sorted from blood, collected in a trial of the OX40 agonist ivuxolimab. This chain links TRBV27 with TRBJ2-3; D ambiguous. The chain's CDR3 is CASSLPASTDTQYF. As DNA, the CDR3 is TGTGCCAGCAGTTTACCGGCTAGCACAGATACGCAGTATTTT.